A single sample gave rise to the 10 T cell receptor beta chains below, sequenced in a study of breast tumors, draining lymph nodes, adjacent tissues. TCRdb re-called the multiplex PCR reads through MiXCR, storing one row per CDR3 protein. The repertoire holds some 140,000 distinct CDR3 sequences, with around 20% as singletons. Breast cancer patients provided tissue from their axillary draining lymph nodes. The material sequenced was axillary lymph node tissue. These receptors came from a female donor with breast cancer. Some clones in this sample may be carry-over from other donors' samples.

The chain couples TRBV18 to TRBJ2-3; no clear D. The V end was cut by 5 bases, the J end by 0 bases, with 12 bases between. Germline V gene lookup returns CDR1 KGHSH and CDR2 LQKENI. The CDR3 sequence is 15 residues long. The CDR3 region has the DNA TGTGCCAGCTCAAACAGAGATTCTAGCACAGATACGCAGTATTTT. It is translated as CASSNRDSSTDTQYF.

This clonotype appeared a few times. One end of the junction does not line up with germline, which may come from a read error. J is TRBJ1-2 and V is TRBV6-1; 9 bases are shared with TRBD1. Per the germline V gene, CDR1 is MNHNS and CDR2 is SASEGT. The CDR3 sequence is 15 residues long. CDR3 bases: TGTGCCAGCAGTGAAGCGACAGGGGGTAACTATGGCTACATCTTC. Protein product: CASSEATGGNYGYIF.

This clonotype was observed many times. CDR3 sequence: CASSVPTSEEQFF. The CDR3 DNA reads TGTGCCAGCAGCGTTCCGACTAGCGAGGAGCAGTTCTTC. The rearrangement links TRBV9 to TRBJ2-1; 8 bases map to TRBD2. The germline CDR1 and CDR2 sequences are SGDLS and YYNGEE. Trimming at V came to 2 bases and at J to 10 bases, leaving 5 bases not matched to a gene. This CDR3 region has 13 residues. Filled out from reference TRBV9 and TRBJ2-1, the complete variable domain reads DSGVTQTPKHLITATGQRVTLRCSPRSGDLSVYWYQQSLDQGLQFLIQYYNGEERAKGNILERFSAQQFPDLHSELNLSSLELGDSALYFCASSVPTSEEQFFGPGTRLTVL.

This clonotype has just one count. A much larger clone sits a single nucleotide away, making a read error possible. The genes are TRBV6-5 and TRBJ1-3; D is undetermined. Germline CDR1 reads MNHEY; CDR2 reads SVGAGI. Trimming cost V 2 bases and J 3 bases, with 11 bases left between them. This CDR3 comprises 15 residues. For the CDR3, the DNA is TGTGCCAGCAGTTACCCATCCGGAGGTGGAAACACCATATATTTT. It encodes CASSYPSGGGNTIYF.

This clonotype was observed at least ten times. The CDR3 region is CAISGTRQGAGGRAYEQYF. DNA of the CDR3: TGTGCCATCAGTGGAACCCGACAGGGGGCAGGCGGGAGGGCTTACGAGCAGTACTTC. The chain links TRBV10-3 to TRBJ2-7, with D maybe TRBD1 (10 bases). Trimming shortened V by 4 bases and J by 4 bases, and 29 bases separated the two germline ends. The CDR3 totals 19 residues. In germline, CDR1 is ENHRY, CDR2 SYGVKD.

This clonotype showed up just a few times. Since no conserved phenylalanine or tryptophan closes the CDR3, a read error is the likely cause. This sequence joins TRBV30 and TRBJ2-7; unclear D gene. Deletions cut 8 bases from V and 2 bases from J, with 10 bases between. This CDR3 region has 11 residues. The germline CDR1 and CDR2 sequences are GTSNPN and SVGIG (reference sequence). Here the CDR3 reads CAGRQTYEQYS. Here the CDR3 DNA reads TGTGCCGGGCGCCAGACCTACGAGCAGTACTCC.

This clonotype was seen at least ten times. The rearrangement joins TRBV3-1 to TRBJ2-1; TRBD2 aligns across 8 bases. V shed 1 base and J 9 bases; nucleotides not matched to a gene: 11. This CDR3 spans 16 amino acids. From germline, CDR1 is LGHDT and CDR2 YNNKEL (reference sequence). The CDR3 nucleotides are TGTGCCAGCAGCCAAGGGTCATCAGCGGGAGAGGGTGAGCAGTTCTTC. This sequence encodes CASSQGSSAGEGEQFF.

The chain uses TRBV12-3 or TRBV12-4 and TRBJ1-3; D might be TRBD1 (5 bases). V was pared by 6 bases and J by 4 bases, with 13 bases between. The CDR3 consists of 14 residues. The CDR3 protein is CASRLRDSGNTIYF. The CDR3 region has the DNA TGTGCCAGCAGACTCAGGGACTCCGGAAACACCATATATTTT.

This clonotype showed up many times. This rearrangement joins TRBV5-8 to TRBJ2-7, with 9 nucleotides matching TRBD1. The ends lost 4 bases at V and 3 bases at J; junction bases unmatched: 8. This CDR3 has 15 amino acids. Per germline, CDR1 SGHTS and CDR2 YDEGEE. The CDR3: CASSGSGTGFYEQYF. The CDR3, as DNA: TGTGCCAGCAGCGGTTCCGGGACAGGGTTCTACGAGCAGTACTTC.

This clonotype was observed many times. CDR3 sequence: CSARDLGQGSDYEQYF. CDR3 in DNA: TGCAGTGCTAGAGATTTAGGACAGGGGTCGGACTACGAGCAGTACTTC. The V gene is TRBV20-1, the J gene TRBJ2-7; 9 bases agree with TRBD1. Germline V gene sequence: CDR1 DFQATT, CDR2 SNEGSKA (reference sequence). The length of the CDR3 is 16 residues. With 0 bases clipped from V and 3 bases from J, the junction kept 9 bases outside the gene matches.